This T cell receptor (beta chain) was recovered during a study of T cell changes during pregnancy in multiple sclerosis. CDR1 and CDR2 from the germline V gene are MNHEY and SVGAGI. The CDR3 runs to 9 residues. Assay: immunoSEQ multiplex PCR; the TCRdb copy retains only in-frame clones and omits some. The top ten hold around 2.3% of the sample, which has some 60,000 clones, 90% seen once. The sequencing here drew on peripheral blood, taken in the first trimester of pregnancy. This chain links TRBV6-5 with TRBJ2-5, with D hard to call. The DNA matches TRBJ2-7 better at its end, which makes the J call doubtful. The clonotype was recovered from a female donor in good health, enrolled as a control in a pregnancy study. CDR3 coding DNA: TGTGCCAGCGGTCACGAGCAGTACTTC. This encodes CASGHEQYF.